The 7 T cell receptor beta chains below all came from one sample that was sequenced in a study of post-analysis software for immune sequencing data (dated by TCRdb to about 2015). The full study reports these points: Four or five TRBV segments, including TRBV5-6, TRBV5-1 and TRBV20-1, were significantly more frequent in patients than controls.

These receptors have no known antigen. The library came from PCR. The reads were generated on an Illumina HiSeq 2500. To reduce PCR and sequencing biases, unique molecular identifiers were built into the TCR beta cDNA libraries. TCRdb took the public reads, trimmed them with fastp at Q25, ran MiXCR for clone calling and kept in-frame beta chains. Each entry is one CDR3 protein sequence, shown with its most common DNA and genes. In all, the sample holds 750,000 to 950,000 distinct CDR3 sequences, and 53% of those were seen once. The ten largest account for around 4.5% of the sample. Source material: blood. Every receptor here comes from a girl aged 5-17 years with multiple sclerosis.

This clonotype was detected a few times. The chain's CDR3 is CASSLEASGGTYEQYF. DNA of the CDR3: TGTGCCAGCAGCTTAGAGGCTAGCGGGGGGACCTACGAGCAGTACTTC. This sequence joins TRBV7-2 and TRBJ2-7; 11 bases fit TRBD2. The CDR3 covers 16 residues. J lost 2 bases, V lost 1 base, and 4 bases had no gene match. CDR1 is SGHTA and CDR2 is FQGNSA in the germline V gene.

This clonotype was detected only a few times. CDR3 residues: CSAALITSGSYNEQFF. The CDR3 DNA follows: TGCAGCGCCGCCTTGATCACTAGCGGGTCCTACAATGAGCAGTTCTTC. The rearrangement joins TRBV29-1 to TRBJ2-1; 9 nucleotides agree with TRBD2. After removal of 7 bases from V and 1 base from J, the junction contained 11 bases not matched to a gene. CDR3 length: 16 residues. Germline loops: CDR1 SQVTM, CDR2 ANQGSEA.

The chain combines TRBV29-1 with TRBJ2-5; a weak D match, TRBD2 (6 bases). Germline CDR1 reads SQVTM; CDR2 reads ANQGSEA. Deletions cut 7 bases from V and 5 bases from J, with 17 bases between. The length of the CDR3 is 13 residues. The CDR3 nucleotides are TGCAGCGGAATGCCCGCGGGGACGGAGACCCAGTACTTC. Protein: CSGMPAGTETQYF.

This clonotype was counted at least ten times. CDR3 coding DNA: TGTGCCAGCAGCCAGGGACAGTCCTACGAGCAGTACTTC. This translates into CASSQGQSYEQYF. This sequence joins TRBV3-1 and TRBJ2-7; TRBD1 aligns across 7 bases. CDR1 is LGHDT, CDR2 YNNKEL, per germline (reference sequence). CDR3 length: 13 amino acids. Trimming at V came to 3 bases and at J to 1 base, leaving 0 bases not matched to a gene.

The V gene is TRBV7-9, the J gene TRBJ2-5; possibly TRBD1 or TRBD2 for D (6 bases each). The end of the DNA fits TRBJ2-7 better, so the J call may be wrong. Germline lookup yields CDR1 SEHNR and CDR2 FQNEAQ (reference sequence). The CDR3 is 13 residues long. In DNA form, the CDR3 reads TGTGCCAGCAGGGGACTTTCCAGGGGCGAGCAGTACTTC. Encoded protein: CASRGLSRGEQYF.

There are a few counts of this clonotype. The CDR3 sequence: CSARGLAGVEQFF. The CDR3 DNA reads TGCAGTGCTCGGGGACTAGCGGGAGTTGAGCAGTTCTTC. The chain has TRBV20-1 and TRBJ2-1, with 14 bases that match TRBD2. The CDR3 is made up of 13 amino acids. The V segment lost 5 bases and the J segment 9 bases; nucleotides outside the gene matches: 3. Germline V lookup: CDR1 DFQATT, CDR2 SNEGSKA (reference sequence).

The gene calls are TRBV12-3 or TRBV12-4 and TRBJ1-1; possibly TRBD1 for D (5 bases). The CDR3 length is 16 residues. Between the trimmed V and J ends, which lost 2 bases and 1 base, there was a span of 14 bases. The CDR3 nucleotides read TGTGCCAGCAGTTTAATGGGGTTGGGGGGGAACACTGAAGCTTTCTTT. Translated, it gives CASSLMGLGGNTEAFF.